The 10 T cell receptor beta chains below come from one sample, sequenced in a study of monozygotic twins with inflammatory bowel disease. TCRdb re-called the 5' RACE reads and gives one entry per CDR3 protein, without DNA. The repertoire table contains about 380,000 distinct CDR3 sequences. Sequencing was done on a sample of blood. Every receptor here comes from a human donor with ulcerative colitis or Crohn's disease, or a healthy co-twin of an affected twin (not recorded which).

This chain connects TRBV5-1 to TRBJ2-7; TCRdb reports TRBD1, a call that lacks DNA to check it against. Germline V CDR1 and CDR2: SGHRS, YFSETQ. This CDR3 spans 15 amino acids. CDR3 in amino acids: CASSKDRGRVVKQYF.

The chain links TRBV7-2 to TRBJ2-7; the D call from TCRdb, TRBD1, cannot be confirmed without DNA. Per the germline V gene, CDR1 is SGHTA and CDR2 is FQGNSA. This CDR3 is built from 14 residues. CDR3 sequence: CASSLPPISYEQYF.

The chain has TRBV29-1 and TRBJ1-1. The V gene's germline CDR1 is SQVTM and CDR2 ANQGSEA. The CDR3 has 14 residues. The CDR3: CSAQGSFMNTEAFF.

This chain links TRBV24-1 with TRBJ1-6; TCRdb gives TRBD1 as the D gene, but with no DNA this cannot be confirmed. CDR3 size: 15 residues. CDR1 and CDR2 (germline): KGHDR, SFDVKD. The CDR3 sequence is CATSDWTGNGSPLHF.

The chain is built from TRBV7-3 and TRBJ2-3. This CDR3 has 14 amino acids. The V gene's germline CDR1 is SGHTA and CDR2 FQGTGA. CDR3 sequence: CASSLMAVTDTQYF.

This chain uses TRBV11-2 with TRBJ2-7; TCRdb gives TRBD2 as the D gene, but with no DNA this cannot be confirmed. Germline loops: CDR1 SGHAT, CDR2 FQNNGV. The CDR3 has 19 amino acids. CDR3 sequence: CASSLESASGGLFSYEQYF.

The V and J genes are TRBV4-3 and TRBJ2-3. Germline V CDR1 and CDR2: LGHNA, YSLEER. The CDR3 has 15 residues. This CDR3 reads CASSLVRKFSDTQYF.

The J gene is TRBJ1-5, the V gene TRBV27; TCRdb outputs TRBD1, but without DNA this stays unchecked. CDR3 size: 16 residues. Germline V gene lookup returns CDR1 MNHEY and CDR2 SMNVEV (reference sequence). The CDR3 region is CASSPWTVTLNQPQHF.

This chain joins TRBV4-3 and TRBJ2-1; TCRdb gives TRBD2 as the D gene, but with no DNA this cannot be confirmed. The germline V gene has CDR1 LGHNA and CDR2 YSLEER. The CDR3 spans 15 residues. CDR3: CASSPGLADNNEQFF.

The chain couples TRBV5-5 to TRBJ2-7. Germline-derived CDR1 and CDR2 are SGHKS and YYEKEE (reference sequence). The CDR3 consists of 12 residues. CDR3 residues: CASTQLQGEQYF.